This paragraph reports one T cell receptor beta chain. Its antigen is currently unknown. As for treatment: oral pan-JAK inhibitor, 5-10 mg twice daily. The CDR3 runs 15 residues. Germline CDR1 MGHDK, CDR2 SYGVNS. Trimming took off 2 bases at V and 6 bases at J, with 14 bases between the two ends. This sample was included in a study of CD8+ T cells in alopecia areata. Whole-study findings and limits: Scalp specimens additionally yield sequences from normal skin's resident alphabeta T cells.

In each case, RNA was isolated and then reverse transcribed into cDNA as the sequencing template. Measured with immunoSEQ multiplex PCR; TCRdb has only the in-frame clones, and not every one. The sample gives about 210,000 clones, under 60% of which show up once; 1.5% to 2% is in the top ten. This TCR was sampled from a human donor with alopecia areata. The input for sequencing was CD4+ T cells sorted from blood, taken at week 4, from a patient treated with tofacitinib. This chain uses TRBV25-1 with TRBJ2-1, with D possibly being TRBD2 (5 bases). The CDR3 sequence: CASSEGLGRGNEQFF. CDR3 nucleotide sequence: TGTGCCAGCAGTGAAGGTCTAGGTCGGGGCAATGAGCAGTTCTTC. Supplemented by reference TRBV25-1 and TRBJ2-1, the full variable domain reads EADIYQTPRYLVIGTGKKITLECSQTMGHDKMYWYQQDPGMELHLIHYSYGVNSTEKGDLSSESTVSRIRTEHFPLTLESARPSHTSQYLCASSEGLGRGNEQFFGPGTRLTVL.